The 32 T cell receptor gamma chains presented below share a single source sample, sequenced in a study of γδ T cells in repeated Plasmodium falciparum infection. TCRdb re-called clones from the multiplex PCR reads using CATT. The data show 30,000 or so gamma-chain clones, over 1.3% seen once. Flow sorting of PBMC yielded separate Vgamma9/Vdelta2+ and Vdelta2-negative gammadelta T cell populations for bulk repertoire analysis. Sequencing was done on a sample of gamma-delta T cells from blood. These receptors were collected from a pool of human donors (malaria-infected and uninfected, not separated).

This clone was picked up a small number of times. This likely traces to a read error, being one base from a far larger clone. The sample holds other DNA sequences that translate to the same CDR3. The J gene is TRGJP1, the V gene TRGV9. The J gene, absent from TCRdb, was called here by matching the DNA to germline. Germline values: CDR1 GITISATS, CDR2 ISYDGTV (reference sequence). This CDR3 contains 17 residues. DNA of the CDR3: TGTGCCTTGTGGGAGGCCTTTAAAAATACTACTGGTTGGTTCAAGATATTT. Amino acids: CALWEAFKNTTGWFKIF.

This clone was observed a handful of times. A far larger clone differs by one base, so this is likely a read error. This sample includes further DNA sequences coding for the same CDR3. The chain couples TRGV9 to TRGJ1 or TRGJ2. Because TCRdb records no J gene, it was assigned here through a match of the DNA to germline. From germline, CDR1 is GITISATS and CDR2 ISYDGTV (reference sequence). Trimming took 2 bases from V and 7 from J; bases not matched to a gene: 8. The CDR3 is 13 amino acids. For the CDR3, the DNA is TGTGCCTTGTGGGAGGCGCCCCTCTATAAGAAACTCTTT. Its protein product is CALWEAPLYKKLF.

Notes on this clone: This likely came from a read error, as a far larger clone is one base away. Other DNA sequences from this sample encode an identical CDR3 as well. The J gene is TRGJ1 or TRGJ2, the V gene TRGV8. TCRdb does not report a J gene; here it was assigned by matching the DNA to germline references. Germline values: CDR1 VENAVY, CDR2 YDSYNSRV. This CDR3 contains 11 residues. With V trimmed by 1 base and J by 11 bases, 5 bases remained unmatched. The chain's CDR3 is CATWDRKQKLF. In DNA form, the CDR3 reads TGTGCCACCTGGGATAGAAAGCAGAAACTCTTT.

In regard to this clone: Since a far larger clone is one base different, this is likely a read error. Other DNA sequences of this sample code for an identical CDR3. The V gene is TRGV4, the J gene TRGJ1 or TRGJ2. TCRdb gives no J gene; it was assigned here by matching the DNA to germline. This CDR3 is built from 13 residues. CDR1 is EGSTGY, CDR2 YDSYTSSV, per germline. This chain's CDR3 is CATWVLYYYKKLF. CDR3 DNA: TGTGCCACTTGGGTACTATATTATTATAAGAAACTCTTT.

This clone was seen more than once but under ten times. TCRdb shows a much larger clone's protein in place of this DNA's translation, and the two differ at residue 4, likely through a read error; the protein shown is translated from the DNA. The chain uses TRGV9 and TRGJP. TCRdb lists no J gene, so it was determined here by aligning the DNA to germline. The CDR3 sequence is 17 residues long. The germline CDR1 and CDR2 sequences are GITISATS and ISYDGTV (reference sequence). The CDR3 spells CALGEVSLELGKKIKVF. In DNA form, the CDR3 reads TGTGCCTTGGGGGAGGTTAGCTTAGAGTTGGGCAAAAAAATCAAGGTATTT.

This clone was seen only a few times. The TCRdb protein comes from a much larger clone and disagrees with this DNA's translation at residue 6, likely due to a read error; the protein given here is derived from the DNA. The chain joins TRGV3 to TRGJP1. Germline V gene lookup returns CDR1 VTNTFY and CDR2 YDVSTARD (reference sequence). This CDR3 region has 14 residues. Losses at the gene ends were 3 bases for V and 7 bases for J; bases not matched to a gene: 8. CDR3 residues: CATWDRRGGWFKIF. As DNA, the CDR3 is TGTGCCACCTGGGACCGGCGGGGTGGTTGGTTCAAGATATTT.

The sample holds a few counts of this clone. A single base is all that separates this from a far larger clone, so a read error is likely. The same CDR3 is also encoded by other DNA sequences in this sample. The chain links TRGV9 to TRGJP. Because TCRdb records no J gene, it was assigned here through a match of the DNA to germline. This CDR3 contains 17 residues. Germline V CDR1 and CDR2: GITISATS, ISYDGTV (reference sequence). The CDR3 is CALWEATLELGKKIKVF. The CDR3, as DNA: TGTGCCTTGTGGGAGGCAACTTTAGAGTTGGGTAAAAAAATCAAGGTATTT.

Details on this clone: The TCRdb protein comes from a much larger clone and disagrees with this DNA's translation at residues 7 and 10, likely due to a read error; the protein given here is derived from the DNA. V and J are TRGV9 and TRGJP. The J gene is absent in TCRdb and was assigned here via DNA matching to germline. Per the germline V gene, CDR1 is GITISATS and CDR2 is ISYDGTV (reference sequence). The CDR3 consists of 13 residues. CDR3 sequence reads: CALLWLSKKVKVF. The CDR3, as DNA: TGTGCCTTGTTGTGGTTGAGCAAAAAAGTCAAGGTATTT.

This clone came up a few times. This is likely an artifact of a read error, given a far larger clone one base away. Distinct nucleotide sequences in the sample also encode this CDR3. The chain combines TRGV5 with TRGJP2. The V and J ends lost 0 bases and 8 bases, in that order; junction bases with no gene match: 6. The CDR3 runs 14 residues. Germline lookup yields CDR1 VINAFY and CDR2 YDVSNSKD. CDR3 DNA: TGTGCCACCTGGGACAGGCCTAGCGATTGGATCAAGACGTTT. Protein: CATWDRPSDWIKTF.

On this clone itself: With only one base between it and a far larger clone, this is likely a read error. Other DNA sequences within the sample encode an identical CDR3. The V and J genes are TRGV8 and TRGJP2. In the absence of a J gene in TCRdb, the DNA was matched to germline to assign it here. This CDR3 contains 13 residues. Germline loops: CDR1 VENAVY, CDR2 YDSYNSRV. This CDR3 reads CATWDRRDWIKTF. CDR3 DNA sequence: TGTGCCACCTGGGATAGGCGTGACTGGATCAAGACGTTT.

This clone was picked up many times. The chain joins TRGV2 to TRGJP2. The CDR3 has 14 residues. Germline CDR1 and CDR2: EGSNGY and YDSYNSKV. J was trimmed by 6 bases and V by 0 bases; bases with no gene match: 4. The CDR3 protein is CATWDGLCDWIKTF. The CDR3 DNA is TGTGCCACCTGGGACGGGTTATGTGATTGGATCAAGACGTTT.

The table lists this clone with many counts. Only one base separates this from a far larger clonotype, so it likely reflects a read error. This same CDR3 is encoded by further DNA sequences in the sample. The chain is built from TRGV9 and TRGJ1 or TRGJ2. The J gene comes from matching the DNA to germline here; TCRdb lacks it. V lost 3 bases to trimming and J lost 4 bases; unmatched junction nucleotides: 6. The CDR3 sequence is 13 residues long. Germline CDR1 is GITISATS and CDR2 is ISYDGTV (reference sequence). The CDR3 DNA sequence: TGTGCCTTGTGGGAGCCGTCCTATTATAAGAAACTCTTT. Amino acid sequence: CALWEPSYYKKLF.

Note on this clone: A far larger clone differs by one base, so this is likely a read error. Other DNA sequences in this specimen translate into the identical CDR3. The rearrangement links TRGV9 to TRGJP1. TCRdb lists no J gene, so it was determined here by aligning the DNA to germline. CDR1 is GITISATS, CDR2 ISYDGTV, per germline (reference sequence). This CDR3 contains 13 residues. CDR3 sequence reads: CALWEVSGWFKIF. CDR3 sequence (DNA): TGTGCCTTGTGGGAGGTCTCTGGCTGGTTCAAGATATTT.

This clone was detected ten times or more. The chain couples TRGV8 to TRGJP2. This CDR3 has 13 residues. Trimming cost V 6 bases and J 5 bases; bases outside gene matches: 6. Per germline, CDR1 VENAVY and CDR2 YDSYNSRV. CDR3 in DNA: TGTGCCACCTGGCACAGGAGTGATTGGATCAAGACGTTT. Protein sequence: CATWHRSDWIKTF.

A note on this clone: It differs at one base from a far larger clone, so likely a read error. The sample contains more than one DNA sequence encoding this CDR3. The V gene is TRGV8, the J gene TRGJ1 or TRGJ2. The J gene, left out of TCRdb, was set here by checking the DNA against germline. The CDR3 spans 11 residues. Germline V gene data show CDR1 as VENAVY and CDR2 as YDSYNSRV. Here the CDR3 DNA reads TGTGCTACCTGGGATAGGAAGCAGAAACTCTTT. This encodes CATWDRKQKLF.

This clone was counted many times. A far larger clone is one base from this, pointing to a likely read error. Distinct nucleotide sequences in the sample also encode this CDR3. J is TRGJP and V is TRGV9. CDR1 is GITISATS, CDR2 ISYDGTV, per germline (reference sequence). CDR3 length: 16 amino acids. Here the CDR3 reads CALWEAKELGKKIKVF. The CDR3 DNA sequence: TGTGCCTTGTGGGAGGCTAAGGAGTTGGGCAAAAAGATCAAGGTATTT.

This clone was seen only a few times. The protein recorded in TCRdb matches a much larger clone and deviates from this DNA's translation at residue 3, suggesting a read error; the protein here is obtained by translating the DNA. The chain joins TRGV4 to TRGJ1 or TRGJ2. Germline-derived CDR1 and CDR2 are EGSTGY and YDSYTSSV. This CDR3 spans 13 amino acids. CDR3 nucleotide sequence: TGTGCCCCCTGGGATGGTTCCAATTATAAGAAACTCTTT. This encodes CAPWDGSNYKKLF.

Notes on this clone: TCRdb lists the protein of a much larger clone for this DNA, which differs at residue 11, so this is likely a read error; the protein given here is translated from the DNA itself. J gene calling gave no result, while the V gene is TRGV9. The CDR3 is made up of 13 amino acids. Germline V gene lookup returns CDR1 GITISATS and CDR2 ISYDGTV (reference sequence). CDR3 nucleotides: TGTGCCTTGTGGGAGGTGGGGGGTTGGTTCAGGATATTT. As protein: CALWEVGGWFRIF.

Note on this clone: TCRdb shows a much larger clone's protein in place of this DNA's translation, and the two differ at residue 4, likely through a read error; the protein shown is translated from the DNA. The sample has other DNA sequences that encode this CDR3 too. The rearrangement links TRGV4 to TRGJ1 or TRGJ2. The J gene was not available in TCRdb and was assigned here by matching the DNA to germline segments. The CDR3 sequence is 14 residues long. The germline CDR1 and CDR2 sequences are EGSTGY and YDSYTSSV. The CDR3 DNA reads as TGTGCCACCCGGGATCCTTTCCGGTATTCTAAGAAACTCTTT. This encodes CATRDPFRYSKKLF.

This clone was picked up a small number of times. TCRdb shows a much larger clone's protein in place of this DNA's translation, and the two differ at residue 12, likely through a read error; the protein shown is translated from the DNA. There is no J gene call, but TRGV9 is given as the V gene. The CDR3 is made up of 14 amino acids. Per germline, CDR1 GITISATS and CDR2 ISYDGTV (reference sequence). The CDR3 sequence: CALWEVQRGYKNLF. For the CDR3, the DNA is TGTGCCTTGTGGGAGGTGCAAAGGGGTTATAAGAACCTCTTT.

Comments on this clone: The protein held in TCRdb is that of a much larger clone and does not match this DNA's translation at residue 6, likely because of a read error; the protein shown is translated from the DNA. The J gene is TRGJP, the V gene TRGV9. Assignment of the J gene here rests on matching the DNA to germline, because TCRdb gives none. V shed 2 bases, J shed 9 bases, and the junction held 13 bases outside the gene matches. The CDR3 loop spans 18 amino acids. From germline, CDR1 is GITISATS and CDR2 ISYDGTV (reference sequence). The CDR3 nucleotides are TGTGCCTTGTGGGAGGCGGGGGCCCGTAGGTTGGGCAAAAAAATCAAGGTATTT. Translated: CALWEAGARRLGKKIKVF.

This clone was seen only a few times. The protein TCRdb lists belongs to a much larger clone and differs from this DNA's translation at residue 4, which points to a read error; the protein shown is made from the DNA. The same CDR3 also results from other DNA sequences found in this sample. The chain recombines TRGV2 with TRGJ1 or TRGJ2. TCRdb gives no J gene; it was assigned here by matching the DNA to germline. Per the germline V gene, CDR1 is EGSNGY and CDR2 is YDSYNSKV. This CDR3 is built from 12 residues. This CDR3 reads CATRDGPLKKLF. CDR3 coding DNA: TGTGCCACCAGGGACGGGCCCCTTAAGAAACTCTTT.

Remarks on this clone: A far larger clone is one base from this, pointing to a likely read error. The same CDR3 arises from other DNA sequences in this sample as well. No J gene was named, though the V gene is TRGV9. Germline CDR1 is GITISATS and CDR2 is ISYDGTV (reference sequence). The CDR3 is 15 residues long. CDR3 sequence reads: CALWEASLPYYKKLF. CDR3 coding DNA: TGTGCCTTGTGGGAGGCAAGCCTCCCTTATTATAAAAAACTCTTT.

The chain recombines TRGV9 with TRGJ1 or TRGJ2. Since TCRdb gives no J gene, matching the DNA to germline was used here to assign it. CDR1 is GITISATS, CDR2 ISYDGTV, per germline (reference sequence). The CDR3 has 13 amino acids. V gave up 2 bases and J gave up 8 bases; unmatched junction bases: 9. In DNA, the CDR3 is TGTGCCTTGTGGGAGGCTAGCGACCATAAGAAACTCTTT. It is translated as CALWEASDHKKLF.

This clone was picked up a small number of times. TCRdb pairs this DNA with a much larger clone's protein that differs at residue 8, likely a read error; the protein shown was translated from the DNA. The V call is TRGV8, the J call TRGJ1 or TRGJ2. TCRdb gives no J gene; it was assigned here by matching the DNA to germline. This CDR3 comprises 14 residues. The V gene end was trimmed by 0 bases and the J gene end by 5 bases; junction bases not matched to a gene: 7. CDR1 and CDR2 (germline): VENAVY, YDSYNSRV. In nucleotides, the CDR3 is TGTGCCACCTGGGATAGGCCTCGGGATTATAAGAAACTCTTT. Its translation is CATWDRPRDYKKLF.

This clone was counted a few times. TCRdb lists the protein of a much larger clone for this DNA, which differs at residue 3, so this is likely a read error; the protein given here is translated from the DNA itself. V is TRGV8 and J is TRGJP2. TCRdb lists no J gene, so it was determined here by aligning the DNA to germline. Germline values: CDR1 VENAVY, CDR2 YDSYNSRV. This CDR3 contains 14 residues. CDR3 DNA sequence: TGTGCCATCTGGGATACAGGCGGTGATTGGATCAAGACGTTT. Protein sequence: CAIWDTGGDWIKTF.

This clone came up many times. The chain uses TRGV5 and TRGJP2. The CDR3 is made up of 14 amino acids. Germline CDR1 and CDR2: VINAFY and YDVSNSKD. Trimming took 4 bases from V and 2 from J; bases not matched to a gene: 4. The CDR3 sequence: CATWEISSDWIKTF. CDR3 DNA: TGTGCCACCTGGGAGATAAGTAGTGATTGGATCAAGACGTTT.

In this sample, this clone turned up many times. Translating this DNA gives a protein that differs at residue 13 from the TCRdb one, which belongs to a much larger clone; a read error is likely, and the protein shown is this translation. J is TRGJP and V is TRGV9. Germline V CDR1 and CDR2: GITISATS, ISYDGTV (reference sequence). The CDR3 spans 15 residues. CDR3 nucleotides: TGTGCCTTGTGGGCGACTGAGTTGGGCAAAAAAATCGAGGTATTT. Translated: CALWATELGKKIEVF.

As concerns this clone: A far bigger clonotype differs at one base, so this is likely a read error. The sample contains more than one DNA sequence encoding this CDR3. This chain joins TRGV4 and TRGJ1 or TRGJ2. The J gene, left out of TCRdb, was set here by checking the DNA against germline. Germline loops: CDR1 EGSTGY, CDR2 YDSYTSSV. The junction had 7 bases not matched to a gene; V was cut back by 2 bases and J by 3 bases. The CDR3 consists of 14 residues. This chain's CDR3 is CATWDDRIYYKKLF. CDR3 DNA sequence: TGTGCCACCTGGGATGATAGGATTTATTATAAGAAACTCTTT.

This clone was found a few times. The TCRdb record carries a much larger clone's protein, which differs from this DNA's translation at residue 12; a read error is the likely cause, and the protein listed here is the DNA translation. The V segment is TRGV2, and no J call was made. This CDR3 is built from 14 residues. Germline loops: CDR1 EGSNGY, CDR2 YDSYNSKV. CDR3 bases: TGTGCCACCTGGGACCTCGAGAATTATTATAAGGAACTCTTT. This sequence encodes CATWDLENYYKELF.

This clone was recorded a few times. A read error is the likely source, as a far larger clone sits one nucleotide away. V usage is TRGV4 and J usage is TRGJ1 or TRGJ2. The CDR3 runs 14 residues. CDR1 EGSTGY and CDR2 YDSYTSSV come from the germline V gene. The CDR3 nucleotides are TGTGCCACCTGGGTCCGCAGAGGTTATTATAAGAAGCTCTTT. As protein: CATWVRRGYYKKLF.

The table lists this clone with many counts. A far bigger clonotype differs at one base, so this is likely a read error. Other nucleotide sequences in the sample specify the same CDR3. The chain recombines TRGV9 with TRGJP. The J gene is absent in TCRdb and was assigned here via DNA matching to germline. V shed 0 bases, J shed 11 bases, and the junction held 7 bases outside the gene matches. In germline, CDR1 is GITISATS, CDR2 ISYDGTV (reference sequence). This CDR3 has 16 amino acids. The CDR3 sequence is CALWEVNSVGKKIKVF. CDR3 bases: TGTGCCTTGTGGGAGGTGAACTCGGTGGGCAAAAAAATCAAGGTATTT.